A single sample gave rise to the 18 T cell receptor beta chains below, sequenced in a study of cytomegalovirus exposure and HLA in healthy donors. Both 60 Vbeta primers and 13 Jbeta primers went into the PCR. The data were produced by immunoSEQ multiplex PCR, yet TCRdb's version contains in-frame clones alone and is incomplete. The table lists 150,000 to 160,000 clones, approximately 80% of them singletons, with around 13% in the top ten. Sequenced: PBMCs. These receptor sequences come from a man younger than 40 in good health and CMV-seropositive.

The genes are TRBV14 and TRBJ2-1; 10 bases line up with TRBD2. This CDR3 is built from 17 residues. V lost 0 bases, J lost 8 bases, and 10 bases stayed unmatched. Per germline, CDR1 SGHDN and CDR2 FVKESK. The CDR3: CASSQERLAGAVDEQFF. CDR3 coding DNA: TGTGCCAGCAGCCAAGAGAGGCTAGCGGGAGCGGTCGATGAGCAGTTCTTC.

The rearrangement links TRBV5-4 to TRBJ2-7, with 8 bases lining up with TRBD1. Germline V gene data show CDR1 as SGHNT and CDR2 as YYREEE (reference sequence). This CDR3 has 15 amino acids. J gave up 0 bases and V 4 bases, and 6 bases lay outside the gene matches. In DNA form, the CDR3 reads TGTGCCAGCAGCGACTTACAGGGGGGCTCCTACGAGCAGTACTTC. This translates into CASSDLQGGSYEQYF.

The chain couples TRBV28 to TRBJ2-7; TRBD2 agrees at 7 bases. The CDR3 contains 15 residues. CDR1 and CDR2 (germline): MDHEN, SYDVKM. V was pared by 6 bases and J by 2 bases, with 10 bases of the junction left unmatched. Here the CDR3 reads CASSSYVLAAYEQYF. The CDR3 coding sequence is TGTGCCAGCAGCAGTTATGTCCTAGCGGCCTACGAGCAGTACTTC. Combining the CDR3 with reference TRBV28 and TRBJ2-7 gives the whole variable domain DVKVTQSSRYLVKRTGEKVFLECVQDMDHENMFWYRQDPGLGLRLIYFSYDVKMKEKGDIPEGYSVSREKKERFSLILESASTNQTSMYLCASSSYVLAAYEQYFGPGTRLTVT.

The chain is built from TRBV6-6 and TRBJ1-1; no definite D call. The CDR3 is 15 residues long. Per germline, CDR1 MNHNY and CDR2 SVGAGI (reference sequence). The V end was cut by 0 bases, the J end by 3 bases, with 11 bases between. The CDR3 here is CASSYSRPGDTEAFF. CDR3 bases: TGTGCCAGCAGTTACTCTAGGCCGGGTGACACTGAAGCTTTCTTT.

This clone was detected a few times. CDR3 nucleotides: TGTGCCAGCAGCTTACGAAACTCCCGGGACTACTCCTACGAGCAGTACTTC. Translating gives CASSLRNSRDYSYEQYF. The chain uses TRBV7-6 and TRBJ2-7; 7 bases agree with TRBD2. The CDR3 sequence is 17 residues long. J was trimmed by 0 bases and V by 2 bases; bases with no gene match: 10. CDR1 is SGHVS and CDR2 is FNYEAQ in the germline V gene.

The chain recombines TRBV4-1 with TRBJ2-5; possibly TRBD2 for D (6 bases). The CDR3 is 16 residues long. CDR1 and CDR2 (germline): MGHRA, YSYEKL. The V end lost 0 bases, the J end lost 1 base, and 12 bases lay between the germline ends. The DNA of the CDR3 is TGCGCCAGCAGCCAAGACAACGGGAGTCGCCAAGAGACCCAGTACTTC. Amino acid sequence: CASSQDNGSRQETQYF.

As concerns this clone: Compared with germline, one end of the junction differs, possibly owing to a read error. The V and J genes are TRBV6-5 and TRBJ2-4; 14 nucleotides match TRBD2. Germline assignment: CDR1 MNHEY and CDR2 SVGAGI. CDR3 length: 14 amino acids. CDR3 coding DNA: TGTGCCAGCAGAGCCGGGACTAGCGGGAGAAAAGAGAACTTC. This codes for CASRAGTSGRKENF.

The genes are TRBV19 and TRBJ2-2; maybe TRBD2 (5 bases). The CDR3 covers 14 residues. V was shortened by 0 bases and J by 6 bases, with 8 bases between the two germline ends. Germline CDR1 is LNHDA and CDR2 is SQIVND (reference sequence). The CDR3 is CASSIELGAGELFF. CDR3 in DNA: TGTGCCAGTAGTATAGAACTGGGAGCCGGGGAGCTGTTTTTT.

The chain joins TRBV7-3 to TRBJ2-5; 10 bases fit TRBD2. J was trimmed by 4 bases and V by 11 bases; bases with no gene match: 7. The CDR3 runs to 13 residues. Germline CDR1 SGHTA, CDR2 FQGTGA. Here the CDR3 DNA reads TGTGCCTCGTCGCGACTAGCGGGAGAGACCCAGTACTTC. It encodes CASSRLAGETQYF.

The chain employs TRBV7-9 and TRBJ2-2; unclear D gene. The length of the CDR3 is 17 residues. Between the trimmed V and J ends, which lost 5 bases and 4 bases, there was a span of 20 bases. Per germline, CDR1 SEHNR and CDR2 FQNEAQ (reference sequence). The CDR3 DNA reads as TGTGCCAGCAGCCCGTCCGACTTGCGCCTCGGCACCGGGGAGCTGTTTTTT. It is translated as CASSPSDLRLGTGELFF.

CDR3 DNA sequence: TGTGCCAGCAGCTCAGAACAAACAACTAATGAAAAACTGTTTTTT. It is translated as CASSSEQTTNEKLFF. The gene calls are TRBV4-2 and TRBJ1-4; D is unclear. This CDR3 spans 15 amino acids. Germline lookup yields CDR1 LGHNA and CDR2 YNFKEQ. The V gene lost 5 bases and the J gene lost 0 bases, with 10 bases spanning the gap.

The rearrangement joins TRBV27 to TRBJ1-4; D perhaps matches TRBD1 (5 bases). The V end was cut by 5 bases, the J end by 7 bases, with 20 bases between. CDR1 is MNHEY, CDR2 SMNVEV, per germline (reference sequence). The length of the CDR3 is 16 residues. CDR3 nucleotide sequence: TGTGCCAGCAGTCCCGAAATGGCAGGGAGGGGTGAAAAACTGTTTTTT. This encodes CASSPEMAGRGEKLFF.

This sequence joins TRBV19 and TRBJ2-2; possibly TRBD2 for D (5 bases). Germline loops: CDR1 LNHDA, CDR2 SQIVND (reference sequence). V was shortened by 1 base and J by 1 base, with 16 bases between the two germline ends. This CDR3 is 18 amino acids long. CDR3 amino acids: CASSIVFLVGKNTGELFF. CDR3 in DNA: TGTGCCAGTAGTATAGTCTTCTTGGTCGGGAAGAACACCGGGGAGCTGTTTTTT.

The chain recombines TRBV11-1 with TRBJ1-4; 7 bases are a match to TRBD1. The germline gives CDR1 SGHAT, CDR2 FQDESV (reference sequence). This CDR3 contains 15 residues. V dropped 2 bases and J dropped 10; count of bases not matched to a gene: 10. DNA of the CDR3: TGTGCCAGCAGCTTAAGGTCGGAGCAGGGGGGAAAACTGTTTTTT. Its protein product is CASSLRSEQGGKLFF.

This clone was picked up a small number of times. The V and J genes are TRBV27 and TRBJ2-7, with 8 bases identical to TRBD2. CDR1 is MNHEY, CDR2 SMNVEV, per germline (reference sequence). The trim removed 0 bases at V and 0 bases at J, leaving 1 base unmatched. The CDR3 runs 15 residues. The DNA of the CDR3 is TGTGCCAGCAGTTTATCCAGCGGGGGCTCCTACGAGCAGTACTTC. Its protein is CASSLSSGGSYEQYF.

The chain links TRBV4-2 to TRBJ2-1, with 7 bases fitting TRBD2. With 1 base clipped from V and 4 bases from J, the junction kept 10 bases outside the gene matches. The CDR3 is 17 amino acids. Per the germline V gene, CDR1 is LGHNA and CDR2 is YNFKEQ. CDR3 nucleotides: TGTGCCAGCAGCCAAGCGACGGCGGGAGAGTTATACAATGAGCAGTTCTTC. This codes for CASSQATAGELYNEQFF.

The chain carries TRBV5-6 and TRBJ2-7, with TRBD1 as a possible D gene (6 bases). Germline-derived CDR1 and CDR2 are SGHDT and YYEEEE. Trimming removed 2 bases at V and 4 bases at J, with 16 bases between. CDR3 length equals 15 residues. The CDR3 here is CASSLRTVRLYEQYF. The CDR3, as DNA: TGTGCCAGCAGCTTACGGACAGTTCGTTTATACGAGCAGTACTTC.

CDR3 residues: CASSEGTETQYF. For the CDR3, the DNA is TGTGCCAGCAGCGAGGGAACTGAGACCCAGTACTTC. V is TRBV27 and J is TRBJ2-5, with D perhaps TRBD2 (5 bases). The CDR3 runs 12 residues. Germline CDR1 and CDR2: MNHEY and SMNVEV (reference sequence). V gave up 6 bases and J gave up 5 bases, with 10 bases separating them.